This T cell receptor beta chain appears in the sequencing data of a study of T-cell reconstitution after alpha-beta-depleted transplantation in children. General observations from the study: Once a year had passed after transplant, T-cell counts and diversity came mostly from newly produced T cells. Several hundred graft clones that had expanded were reportedly the source of alpha-beta T cells about two months after transplant. After transplant, high TCRbeta diversity at day 60 in some patients arose from surviving recipient T cells and thymic progenitors.

Unique molecular identifiers were built into the TCRbeta library. MiXCR, run by TCRdb on the PCR reads, gives a single entry per CDR3 protein. Of 700,000 to 850,000 distinct CDR3 sequences listed, approximately 15% are singletons. As concerns this clonotype: The antigen remains undetermined.

The germline CDR1 and CDR2 sequences are SGHTA and FQGNSA. V gave up 2 bases and J gave up 7 bases; unmatched junction bases: 9. The CDR3 totals 16 residues. The receptor was derived from a male patient aged 10 to 17 who had a stem cell transplant for acute lymphoblastic leukemia, so the T cells may come from the graft donor. The source was PBMCs, mostly from graft donor cells, collected 360 days after TCRalphabeta/CD19-depleted stem cell transplant. V is TRBV7-2 and J is TRBJ2-3; 10 nucleotides agree with TRBD2. This CDR3 reads CASSLYASGRVYTQYF. CDR3 DNA sequence: TGTGCCAGCAGCTTATATGCTAGCGGGAGAGTTTATACGCAGTATTTT.